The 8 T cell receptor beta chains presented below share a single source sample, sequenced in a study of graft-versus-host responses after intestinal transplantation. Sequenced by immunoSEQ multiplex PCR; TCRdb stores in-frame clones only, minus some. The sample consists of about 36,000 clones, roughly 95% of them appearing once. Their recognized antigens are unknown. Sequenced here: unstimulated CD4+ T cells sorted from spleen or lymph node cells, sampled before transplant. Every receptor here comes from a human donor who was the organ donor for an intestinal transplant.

The CDR3 DNA is TGTGCCAGCAGCTTAGTACAGGGGACGGGCACTGAAGCTTTCTTT. Amino acid sequence: CASSLVQGTGTEAFF. The genes are TRBV7-2 and TRBJ1-1, with TRBD1 matching 7 bases. Germline CDR1 SGHTA, CDR2 FQGNSA. This CDR3 contains 15 residues. The V segment lost 1 base and the J segment 4 bases; nucleotides outside the gene matches: 6.

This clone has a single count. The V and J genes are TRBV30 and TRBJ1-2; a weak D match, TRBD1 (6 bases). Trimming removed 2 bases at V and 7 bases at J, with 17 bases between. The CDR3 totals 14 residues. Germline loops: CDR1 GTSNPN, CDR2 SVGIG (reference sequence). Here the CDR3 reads CAWSRQLGASGYTF. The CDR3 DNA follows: TGTGCCTGGAGTCGTCAGCTGGGGGCGAGTGGCTACACCTTC.

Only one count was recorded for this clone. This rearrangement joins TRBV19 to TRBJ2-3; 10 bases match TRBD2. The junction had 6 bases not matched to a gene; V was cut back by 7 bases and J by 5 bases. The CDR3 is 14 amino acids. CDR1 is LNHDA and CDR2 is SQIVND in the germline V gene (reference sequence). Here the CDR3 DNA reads TGTGCCAGTAAGCAGCGGGGGGGTAGAGATACGCAGTATTTT. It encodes CASKQRGGRDTQYF.

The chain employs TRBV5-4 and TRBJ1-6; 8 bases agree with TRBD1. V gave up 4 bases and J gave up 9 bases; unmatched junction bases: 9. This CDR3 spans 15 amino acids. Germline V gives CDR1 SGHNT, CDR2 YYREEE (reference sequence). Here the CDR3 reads CASSQGTGGGSPLHF. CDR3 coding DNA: TGTGCCAGCAGCCAAGGAACAGGGGGAGGTTCACCCCTCCACTTT.

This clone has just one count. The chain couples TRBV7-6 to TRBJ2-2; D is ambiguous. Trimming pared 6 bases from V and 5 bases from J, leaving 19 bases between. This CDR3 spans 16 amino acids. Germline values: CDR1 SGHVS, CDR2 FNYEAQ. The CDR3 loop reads CASSYPTGFSTGELFF. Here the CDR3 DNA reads TGTGCCAGCAGTTATCCGACTGGGTTTTCTACCGGGGAGCTGTTTTTT.

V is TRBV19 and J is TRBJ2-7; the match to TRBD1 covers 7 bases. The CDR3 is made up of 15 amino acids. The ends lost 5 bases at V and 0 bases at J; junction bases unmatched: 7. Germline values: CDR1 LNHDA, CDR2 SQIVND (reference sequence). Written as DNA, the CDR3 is TGTGCCAGTAGTCCTCGGACAGGTCTCTCCTACGAGCAGTACTTC. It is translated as CASSPRTGLSYEQYF.

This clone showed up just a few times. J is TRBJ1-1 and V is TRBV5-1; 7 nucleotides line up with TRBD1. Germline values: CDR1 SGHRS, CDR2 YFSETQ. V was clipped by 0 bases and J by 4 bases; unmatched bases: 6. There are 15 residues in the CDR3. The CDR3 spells CASSLGGGAGTEAFF. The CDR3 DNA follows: TGCGCCAGCAGCTTGGGAGGGGGCGCGGGCACTGAAGCTTTCTTT.

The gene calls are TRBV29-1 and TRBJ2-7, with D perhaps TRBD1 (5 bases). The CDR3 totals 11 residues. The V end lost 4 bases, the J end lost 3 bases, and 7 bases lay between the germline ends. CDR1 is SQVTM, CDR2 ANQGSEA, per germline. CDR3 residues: CSVVRGYEQYF. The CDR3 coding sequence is TGCAGCGTTGTAAGGGGCTACGAGCAGTACTTC.